Listed below are T cell receptor beta chains from one sample, sequenced in a study of regulatory T cells in long-lasting Graves disease. Each CDR3 protein gets one entry after TCRdb re-called the multiplex PCR reads with MiXCR. The data hold about 320,000 distinct CDR3 sequences, with 18% observed a single time. Sequenced here: peripheral blood mononuclear cells (PBMCs), sampled at new diagnosis, from a patient treated with antithyroid drugs. These receptors all stem from a female donor with Graves disease. Both conserved end residues are part of each CDR3. The order of the fields is D gene, clone size, V gene, J gene, CDR3 DNA, CDR3 protein. D genes are given only for firm matches. The listing skips clone size in some rows; elsewhere it reads once, few, many or a size class.

.	many	TRBV6-2/TRBV6-3	TRBJ1-2	TGTGCCAGCAGTTACTCCGTAGGCGGGAATGGCTACACCTTC	CASSYSVGGNGYTF
.	many	TRBV11-3	TRBJ2-3	TGTGCCAGCAGCCCTCTTAGGAGTTGGCGCACAGATACGCAGTATTTT	CASSPLRSWRTDTQYF
TRBD1	many	TRBV12-3/TRBV12-4	TRBJ1-3	TGTGCCAGCAGTCTCGGGACAGGGGAGGGAAACACCATATATTTT	CASSLGTGEGNTIYF
.	many	TRBV13	TRBJ1-2	TGTGCCAGCAGCTTAGGGTTCGACTCACCTCGAGCTAACTATGGCTACACCTTC	CASSLGFDSPRANYGYTF
TRBD1	many	TRBV9	TRBJ1-4	TGTGCCAGCAGCGTAGGAGGGGGCCTCGAAAAACTGTTTTTT	CASSVGGGLEKLFF
.	many	TRBV28	TRBJ2-3	TGTGCCAGCAGGCTACAGGACATTAAAGGGACAGATACGCAGTATTTT	CASRLQDIKGTDTQYF
.	many	TRBV20-1	TRBJ2-1	TGCAGTGCTAGCGAGCGGTACAATGAGCAGTTCTTC	CSASERYNEQFF
.	many	TRBV9	TRBJ2-7	TGTGCCAGCAGCGTAGATTCGCCAAACTACGAGCAGTACTTC	CASSVDSPNYEQYF
.	many	TRBV15	TRBJ1-1	TGTGCCACCAGCAGGGGCAGCGGGGATGAAGCTTTCTTT	CATSRGSGDEAFF
.	.	TRBV7-6	TRBJ2-1	TGTGCCAGCAGCTCCGCTCGGGATGAGCAGTTCTTC	CASSSARDEQFF
.	.	TRBV28	TRBJ2-1	TGTGCCAGCAGTGTAGTAGATGAGCAGTTCTTC	CASSVVDEQFF
.	many	TRBV7-9	TRBJ1-4	TGTGCCAGCAGCGCGCCTCAGGGAAAACTGTTTTTT	CASSAPQGKLFF
.	.	TRBV9	TRBJ1-5	TGTGCCAGCAGCGCCAAGGCAGGGCGCAATCAGCCCCAGCATTTT	CASSAKAGRNQPQHF
.	many	TRBV20-1	TRBJ2-5	TGCAGTGCTAGAGAGACAGGGAGGGAGACCCAGTACTTC	CSARETGRETQYF
TRBD2	.	TRBV4-1	TRBJ2-3	TGCGCCAGCAGCCAAGATAGGGGGCTAGCGGGGATCACAGATACGCAGTATTTT	CASSQDRGLAGITDTQYF
TRBD2	many	TRBV2	TRBJ2-3	TGTGCCAGCGAGGAGCGGGAGTGGGCAGATACGCAGTATTTT	CASEEREWADTQYF
TRBD1	.	TRBV4-2	TRBJ1-3	TGTGCCAGCAGCCCGACAGGGGCGGGTGGAAACACCATATATTTT	CASSPTGAGGNTIYF
.	many	TRBV12-3/TRBV12-4	TRBJ1-5	TGTGCCAGCAAGTATAGCAATCAGCCCCAGCATTTT	CASKYSNQPQHF
TRBD2	many	TRBV13	TRBJ2-7	TGTGCCAGCAGCCCCTCCCCTAGCGGGACCTACGAGCAGTACTTC	CASSPSPSGTYEQYF
.	many	TRBV6-5	TRBJ2-3	TGTGCCAGCAGTTACTCGAGTGGGGGCACAGATACGCAGTATTTT	CASSYSSGGTDTQYF
.	many	TRBV6-1	TRBJ2-7	TGTGCCAGCACCCCGACTAGTTCCCACGAGCAGTACTTC	CASTPTSSHEQYF
TRBD2	many	TRBV20-1	TRBJ2-1	TGCAGTGCTAAGGTAGCGGGAATCTACAATGAGCAGTTCTTC	CSAKVAGIYNEQFF
.	many	TRBV12-3/TRBV12-4	TRBJ1-2	TGTGCCAGCAGTTTAGGGGCCAGCTCCTATGGCTACACCTTC	CASSLGASSYGYTF
TRBD2	.	TRBV6-2/TRBV6-3	TRBJ2-3	TGTGCCAGCAGTTACTCGAAGCTTAGCGGGGTCACAGATGCGCAGTATTTT	CASSYSKLSGVTDAQYF
TRBD2	.	TRBV30	TRBJ2-2	TGTGCCTGTACACATGGACTAGCGGGAGTCTTAGGGGAGCTGTTTTTT	CACTHGLAGVLGELFF
.	.	TRBV20-1	TRBJ2-3	TGCAGCCGCCGGGCGAAGAGCACAGATACGCAGTATTTT	CSRRAKSTDTQYF
TRBD2	many	TRBV12-5	TRBJ2-5	TGTGCTAGTGGTTTGGCCCTTTGGGCGCGGGAGGGCTCTCGGGAGACCCAGTACTTC	CASGLALWAREGSRETQYF
.	.	TRBV6-1	TRBJ2-7	TGTGCCAGCAGTCCTACTAGAAGCTCCCACGAGCACTACTTC	CASSPTRSSHEHYF
.	few	TRBV29-1	TRBJ2-7	TGCAGCGTTGCCCCAAGACCGGCAATTCCCTACGAGCAGTACTTC	CSVAPRPAIPYEQYF
.	many	TRBV30	TRBJ1-4	TGTGCCTGGAGTGGGGCAGGGGCAGAAAAACTGTTTTTT	CAWSGAGAEKLFF
.	many	TRBV20-1	TRBJ2-3	TGCAGTGCTCCCGGGGACACAGATACGCAGTATTTT	CSAPGDTDTQYF
.	.	TRBV14	TRBJ2-1	TGTGCCAGCAGCCAAGACGCTTCGCTCAATGAGCAGTTCTTC	CASSQDASLNEQFF
TRBD1	many	TRBV5-1	TRBJ2-7	TGCGCCAGCAGCCCGTCGGGACAGAGCTCCTACGAGCAGTACTTC	CASSPSGQSSYEQYF
TRBD1	many	TRBV6-1	TRBJ1-6	TGTGCCTGCCACACAGGGGGCAAATCACCCCTCCACTTT	CACHTGGKSPLHF
.	few	TRBV28	TRBJ2-1	TGTGCCAGCAGTTCGGTAACAGGGTACGATGAGCAGTTCTTC	CASSSVTGYDEQFF
.	.	TRBV6-4	TRBJ2-2	TGTGCCAGCAGTGAGGATCTTCACGGGGAGCTGTTTTTT	CASSEDLHGELFF
.	few	TRBV6-2/TRBV6-3	TRBJ2-3	TGTGCCAGCAGTTACTGGACTCGTCACCGGGAAGATACGCAGTATTTT	CASSYWTRHREDTQYF
.	.	TRBV6-2/TRBV6-3	TRBJ2-1	TGTGCCAGCAGAGAGAAGACCGGAGGCTACAGCTCGAATGAGCAGTTCTTC	CASREKTGGYSSNEQFF
.	many	TRBV6-5	TRBJ2-2	TGTGCCAGCAGTTCTGACCAGACCGGGGAGCTGTTTTTT	CASSSDQTGELFF
.	many	TRBV19	TRBJ2-3	TGTGCCAGTAGTACATGGGACTTCAACACAGATACGCAGTATTTT	CASSTWDFNTDTQYF
.	.	TRBV18	TRBJ2-1	TGTGCCAGCTCACCAGGGGACTCCCTGGGTACTGAGCAGTTCTTC	CASSPGDSLGTEQFF